This T cell receptor (beta chain) was documented in a study of blood T cell repertoires in COVID-19. Study overall: COVID-19 samples from acute and convalescent phases originated in the United States, Italy and Spain.

This clone has more than one count but fewer than ten. Authors' processing steps: Cell counts per sample came from amplifying reference gene primers. Sequencing was performed with immunoSEQ multiplex PCR; in TCRdb, only in-frame clones are kept and a portion is missing. V and J calls and clone size are those listed in that table; D and trimming were worked out from the DNA. This table holds some 180,000 clones, 82% found once. Those enrolled, adults aged roughly 18 to 100 years, came from 24 US areas. In assigning cohorts, the study relied on participant-reported clinical history. The TCR sequence derives from a woman aged 55-70 years with acute COVID-19. Sequenced sample: PBMCs or T cells enriched from blood (not recorded which).

The CDR3 here is CASSRNSNRDRSTDTQYF. In nucleotides, the CDR3 is TGTGCCAGCAGCCGAAATTCGAACCGGGACAGAAGCACAGATACGCAGTATTTT. This chain connects TRBV11-2 to TRBJ2-3; 7 bases agree with TRBD1. V dropped 5 bases and J dropped 0; count of bases not matched to a gene: 14. Germline values: CDR1 SGHAT, CDR2 FQNNGV. The CDR3 consists of 18 residues. Filled out from reference TRBV11-2 and TRBJ2-3, the complete variable domain reads EAGVAQSPRYKIIEKRQSVAFWCNPISGHATLYWYQQILGQGPKLLIQFQNNGVVDDSQLPKDRFSAERLKGVDSTLKIQPAKLEDSAVYLCASSRNSNRDRSTDTQYFGPGTRLTVL.